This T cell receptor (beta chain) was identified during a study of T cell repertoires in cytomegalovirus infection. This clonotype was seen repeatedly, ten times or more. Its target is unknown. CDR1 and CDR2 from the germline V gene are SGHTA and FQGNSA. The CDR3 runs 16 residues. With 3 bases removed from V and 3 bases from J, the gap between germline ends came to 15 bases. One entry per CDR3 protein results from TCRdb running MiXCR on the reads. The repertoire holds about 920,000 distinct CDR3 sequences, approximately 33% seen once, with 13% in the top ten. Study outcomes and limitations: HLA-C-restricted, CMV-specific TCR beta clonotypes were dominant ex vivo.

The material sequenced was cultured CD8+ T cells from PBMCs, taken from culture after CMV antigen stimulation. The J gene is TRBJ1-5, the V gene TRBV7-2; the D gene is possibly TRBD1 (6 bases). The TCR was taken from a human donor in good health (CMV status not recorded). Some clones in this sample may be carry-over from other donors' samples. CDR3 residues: CASSFHVDSSNQPQHF. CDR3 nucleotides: TGTGCCAGCAGCTTCCACGTGGACAGTTCCAATCAGCCCCAGCATTTT.